These T cell receptor beta chains were read from a single sample in a study of response to subunit inactivated influenza vaccine. From the RT-PCR reads, TCRdb called clonotypes with MiXCR, one entry per CDR3 protein. The table shows about 650,000 distinct CDR3 sequences, with around 16% occurring only once. Sequenced here: PBMCs from blood, sampled 11 to 12 days after vaccination. These receptors originate from a man aged 50 or older who received an inactivated influenza vaccine. CDR3s include the opening cysteine and the closing phenylalanine or tryptophan. D genes are given only for firm matches. For some rows the clone size is stated as once, few or many, or as a class when expanded; others skip it.

V	size	D	J	DNA	CDR3
TRBV7-2	few	-	TRBJ2-4	TGTGCCAGCAGCTTATACTCCTCCCAGAACATTCAGTACTTC	CASSLYSSQNIQYF
TRBV12-3/TRBV12-4	-	-	TRBJ1-4	TGTGCCAGCCGTGACAGAGTTTTAGAAAAACTGTTTTTT	CASRDRVLEKLFF
TRBV5-1	many	-	TRBJ2-5	TGCGCCAGCAGGCATACCCAAGAGACCCAGTACTTC	CASRHTQETQYF
TRBV15	few	TRBD2	TRBJ2-1	TGTGCCACCAGCAGAGATCGGGGGGGTTACTCCTACAATGAGCAGTTCTTC	CATSRDRGGYSYNEQFF
TRBV7-9	few	-	TRBJ2-7	TGTGCCAGCAGCTTAAAGCCCTACGAGCAGTACTTC	CASSLKPYEQYF
TRBV7-2	-	TRBD2	TRBJ2-5	TGTGCCAGCAGCCCGGGTTATCTAGCGGGGATCCAAGAGACCCAGTACTTC	CASSPGYLAGIQETQYF
TRBV12-3/TRBV12-4	few	TRBD1	TRBJ2-2	TGTGCCAGCACTACTGCCGGGACAGCGAACACCGGGGAGCTGTTTTTT	CASTTAGTANTGELFF
TRBV29-1	few	TRBD1	TRBJ2-4	TGCAGCGTTGAGCAGGGGGCGGACATTCAGTACTTC	CSVEQGADIQYF
TRBV12-3/TRBV12-4	few	TRBD2	TRBJ2-1	TGTGCCAGCACCAGACTAGCGGGAGCTTATGAGCAGTTCTTC	CASTRLAGAYEQFF
TRBV30	few	-	TRBJ1-1	TGTGCCTGGAGCAGGGAGCAACAAAACACTGAAGCTTTCTTT	CAWSREQQNTEAFF
TRBV12-3/TRBV12-4	few	TRBD2	TRBJ2-3	TGTGCCAGCAGTTTTCTAGCGGGGGTATCAGATACGCAGTATTTT	CASSFLAGVSDTQYF
TRBV30	-	-	TRBJ1-1	TGTGCCTGGAGTGTAATCGGATCTGAAGCTTTCTTT	CAWSVIGSEAFF
TRBV6-1	-	-	TRBJ1-5	TGTGCCAGCAGCAGGTCGGGGGCAGGTCAGCCCCAGCATTTT	CASSRSGAGQPQHF
TRBV14	-	-	TRBJ2-7	TGTGCCAGCAGCCAATATACCGAGCAGTACTTC	CASSQYTEQYF
TRBV20-1	-	-	TRBJ2-7	TGCAGTGCTAGTTACAGGGGGGGAGAGCAGTACTTC	CSASYRGGEQYF
TRBV4-1	-	-	TRBJ2-1	TGCGCCAGCAGCCAAGACCACACCGGGGCCCCCTACAATGAGCAGTTCTTC	CASSQDHTGAPYNEQFF
TRBV19	-	TRBD2	TRBJ2-5	TGTGCCAGTAGTATGTACGCCGGGACTAGCGGTCTAGAGACCCAGTACTTC	CASSMYAGTSGLETQYF
TRBV29-1	few	TRBD2	TRBJ2-1	TGCAGCTCCCGAGGGCTAGCGGGAGACAATGAGCAGTTCTTC	CSSRGLAGDNEQFF
TRBV20-1	few	-	TRBJ1-2	TGCAGTGCTAGAGTTGGGGGGATCGGCGGCTACACCTTC	CSARVGGIGGYTF
TRBV5-5	few	-	TRBJ2-7	TGTGCCAGCAGCTTGGTGCTATACTTGGAGCAGTACTTC	CASSLVLYLEQYF
TRBV7-2	few	TRBD1	TRBJ2-7	TGTGCCACCACGACAGGGAATAACTACGAGCAGTACTTC	CATTTGNNYEQYF
TRBV7-9	-	-	TRBJ2-7	TGTGCCAGCAGCTTATCTGTGAACGAGCAGTACTTC	CASSLSVNEQYF
TRBV30	few	-	TRBJ1-3	TGTGCCTGGAATTACGACTCTGGAAACACCATATATTTT	CAWNYDSGNTIYF
TRBV9	-	TRBD1	TRBJ2-7	TGTGCCAGCAGCTCTGGGACAGGGGGCGGCTACGAGCAGTACTTC	CASSSGTGGGYEQYF
TRBV12-3/TRBV12-4	few	TRBD1	TRBJ2-5	TGTGCCAGCAGCCCCGTTTCCGGGACAGGGTTGGAGACCCAGTACTTC	CASSPVSGTGLETQYF
TRBV2	few	-	TRBJ2-1	TGTGCCAGCAGCAGGGGGGGGCGAGCTGAGCAGTTCTTC	CASSRGGRAEQFF
TRBV29-1	few	TRBD2	TRBJ2-3	TGCAGCGTTGAAGGGGCTAGCGGGGGGCAAGTGGGCACAGATACGCAGTATTTT	CSVEGASGGQVGTDTQYF
TRBV3-1	few	-	TRBJ2-3	TGTGCCAGCAGCCGAGCATACCCTAGCACAGATACGCAGTATTTT	CASSRAYPSTDTQYF
TRBV12-3/TRBV12-4	few	TRBD1	TRBJ1-2	TGTGCCAGCAGCCCACCGGGACAGGTTGCTAACTATGGCTACACCTTC	CASSPPGQVANYGYTF
TRBV28	few	TRBD1	TRBJ2-7	TGTGCCAGCAGTTCCCCACAGGGGACATACGAGCAGTACTTC	CASSSPQGTYEQYF
TRBV30	few	-	TRBJ1-6	TGTGCCTGGAGTGTAACCGGGTTGAATAATTCACCCCTCCACTTT	CAWSVTGLNNSPLHF
TRBV20-1	many	TRBD2	TRBJ2-3	TGCAGTGCTAGAGATAGCAGCGGGGACAGCACAGATACGCAGTATTTT	CSARDSSGDSTDTQYF
TRBV12-3/TRBV12-4	-	-	TRBJ2-2	TGTGCCAGCAGTCCACTAGGGATCGGGGAGCTGTTTTTT	CASSPLGIGELFF
TRBV6-5	-	TRBD1	TRBJ2-3	TGTGCCAGCAGTTACTCGGACAGGTCGACTAGCACAGATACGCAGTATTTT	CASSYSDRSTSTDTQYF